This T cell receptor (beta chain) emerged from a study of blood T cell repertoires in COVID-19. Produced via immunoSEQ multiplex PCR; TCRdb's table is partial and in-frame only. The table lists 150,000 to 200,000 clones, approximately 86% of them singletons. This CDR3 spans 16 amino acids. Trimming took 5 bases from V and 5 from J; bases not matched to a gene: 12. Germline V gene lookup returns CDR1 SGHNT and CDR2 YYREEE (reference sequence). This clone is a singleton in its sample. Input material: peripheral blood. This TCR derives from a man between 50 and 59 years old with active or convalescent COVID-19. The chain recombines TRBV5-4 with TRBJ2-3, with TRBD2 identical over 9 bases. Here the CDR3 DNA reads TGTGCCAGCAGACCCGGGGGTAGCGGGAGTCAAGATACGCAGTATTTT. It codes for CASRPGGSGSQDTQYF.